The 14 T cell receptor beta chains below were found in one sample sequenced in a study of beta chain features in type 1 diabetes. The sequenced template was cDNA made from the entire isolated RNA. Sequenced by immunoSEQ multiplex PCR; TCRdb stores in-frame clones only, minus some. The top ten clones hold around 0.44% of a sample with about 340,000 clones, under 8.5% of them seen once. Sequenced sample: central memory CD4+ T cells from blood. Receptor source: a woman between 18 and 29 years old in good health.

This rearrangement joins TRBV10-3 to TRBJ1-2, with D possibly TRBD1 on 5 matching bases. The germline V gene has CDR1 ENHRY and CDR2 SYGVKD. Between the trimmed V and J ends, which lost 1 base and 5 bases, there was a span of 26 bases. This CDR3 has 19 amino acids. CDR3 coding DNA: TGTGCCATCAGTGAGTTCCCCGTTAATCGGCCAGGGAGGTCGTATGGCTACACCTTC. Its protein product is CAISEFPVNRPGRSYGYTF.

Remarks on this clone: In the same sample, other DNA sequences code for this CDR3. The chain links TRBV28 to TRBJ2-7; 8 positions match TRBD1. Germline CDR1 reads MDHEN; CDR2 reads SYDVKM. The CDR3 is 13 amino acids. Germline trimming cut 9 bases from V and 3 bases from J; bases unmatched to any gene: 7. CDR3 sequence reads: CASRRGRVYEQYF. The CDR3 DNA reads as TGTGCCAGTCGCAGGGGGCGCGTCTACGAGCAGTACTTC. The whole variable domain, filled in from reference TRBV28 and TRBJ2-7, reads DVKVTQSSRYLVKRTGEKVFLECVQDMDHENMFWYRQDPGLGLRLIYFSYDVKMKEKGDIPEGYSVSREKKERFSLILESASTNQTSMYLCASRRGRVYEQYFGPGTRLTVT.

V and J are TRBV5-1 and TRBJ2-5; D is uncertain. Trimming took 2 bases from V and 5 from J, leaving 19 bases between them. CDR1 and CDR2 (germline): SGHRS, YFSETQ. The CDR3 spans 16 residues. As DNA, the CDR3 is TGCGCCAGCAGCTTAACGGCAGAACTTGCCGGGGAGACCCAGTACTTC. This sequence encodes CASSLTAELAGETQYF.

With regard to this clone: Other nucleotide sequences in the sample specify the same CDR3. This sequence joins TRBV9 and TRBJ2-5; 8 bases map to TRBD2. The CDR3 has 15 amino acids. The trim removed 0 bases at V and 2 bases at J, leaving 3 bases unmatched. Germline V gene data show CDR1 as SGDLS and CDR2 as YYNGEE. The CDR3 region is CASSVAGGPQETQYF. CDR3 in DNA: TGTGCCAGCAGCGTAGCGGGAGGGCCGCAAGAGACCCAGTACTTC. The variable domain in full, with the rest retrieved from reference TRBV9 and TRBJ2-5, is DSGVTQTPKHLITATGQRVTLRCSPRSGDLSVYWYQQSLDQGLQFLIQYYNGEERAKGNILERFSAQQFPDLHSELNLSSLELGDSALYFCASSVAGGPQETQYFGPGTRLLVL.

Only a few counts were recorded for this clone. The CDR3 DNA follows: TGCGCCAGTTCGCACGGGAGAGTGACAGATACGCAGTATTTT. Amino acid sequence: CASSHGRVTDTQYF. The rearrangement uses TRBV5-1 and TRBJ2-3, with a weak D call TRBD2 (6 bases). V gave up 8 bases and J gave up 3 bases, with 16 bases separating them. The CDR3 runs to 14 residues. CDR1 and CDR2 from the germline V gene are SGHRS and YFSETQ. Full variable domain (outside the CDR3, taken from reference TRBV5-1 and TRBJ2-3): KAGVTQTPRYLIKTRGQQVTLSCSPISGHRSVSWYQQTPGQGLQFLFEYFSETQRNKGNFPGRFSGRQFSNSRSEMNVSTLELGDSALYLCASSHGRVTDTQYFGPGTRLTVL.

This clone appeared many times. The genes are TRBV28 and TRBJ2-1; D not resolved. Trimming took off 6 bases at V and 11 bases at J, with 11 bases between the two ends. Germline V gene sequence: CDR1 MDHEN, CDR2 SYDVKM. The CDR3 is 11 amino acids. The CDR3 reads CASRDSRKQFF. As DNA, the CDR3 is TGTGCCAGCAGGGATTCGAGAAAGCAGTTCTTC.

In its sample, this clone was seen a few times. The gene calls are TRBV28 and TRBJ2-7, with 8 bases matching TRBD1. Germline V gene data show CDR1 as MDHEN and CDR2 as SYDVKM. Unmatched junction bases numbered 27, after V lost 5 bases and J lost 3 bases. The CDR3 is 21 residues long. CDR3 in amino acids: CASSGLPKVGWTDRGFYEQYF. The DNA for the CDR3 is TGTGCCAGCAGTGGCTTACCGAAGGTTGGGTGGACCGACAGGGGATTCTACGAGCAGTACTTC.

This clone was seen a handful of times. The rearrangement uses TRBV12-5 and TRBJ2-7; 7 bases are a match to TRBD2. CDR1 is LGHNT, CDR2 FRNRAP, per germline. The V segment lost 6 bases and the J segment 0 bases; nucleotides outside the gene matches: 8. This CDR3 region has 15 residues. Here the CDR3 reads CASGPTSASSYEQYF. The CDR3 DNA reads as TGTGCTAGTGGCCCCACTAGCGCCAGCTCCTACGAGCAGTACTTC.

This clone has a count of ten or more. The chain employs TRBV18 and TRBJ2-7; 12 nucleotides agree with TRBD2. The CDR3 is made up of 15 amino acids. Losses at the gene ends were 3 bases for V and 3 bases for J; bases not matched to a gene: 3. Germline values: CDR1 KGHSH, CDR2 LQKENI. The CDR3 sequence: CASSPASGRDYEQYF. In DNA form, the CDR3 reads TGTGCCAGCTCACCTGCTAGCGGGAGGGACTACGAGCAGTACTTC.

This clone was observed a few times. The V call is TRBV7-2, the J call TRBJ2-1; the D gene is possibly TRBD2 (6 bases). Between the trimmed V and J ends, which lost 5 bases and 2 bases, there was a span of 13 bases. The CDR3 loop spans 15 amino acids. Germline values: CDR1 SGHTA, CDR2 FQGNSA. This CDR3 is CASSPRGGAYNEQFF. The CDR3 nucleotides read TGTGCCAGCAGCCCCCGGGGAGGCGCCTACAATGAGCAGTTCTTC.

In its sample, this clone was seen a few times. The chain links TRBV19 to TRBJ1-1; D remains ambiguous. The CDR3 has 12 amino acids. V was pared by 4 bases and J by 3 bases, with 6 bases between. Germline CDR1 LNHDA, CDR2 SQIVND (reference sequence). CDR3 bases: TGTGCCAGTAGTAGGCAGGACACTGAAGCTTTCTTT. Translation gives CASSRQDTEAFF.

The J gene is TRBJ2-7, the V gene TRBV7-2; maybe TRBD1 (5 bases). Trimming removed 5 bases at V and 0 bases at J, with 14 bases between. CDR3 size: 15 residues. Germline values: CDR1 SGHTA, CDR2 FQGNSA. CDR3 residues: CASSKIMGHSYEQYF. CDR3 nucleotides: TGTGCCAGCAGCAAGATTATGGGGCACTCCTACGAGCAGTACTTC.

This clone was seen more than once but under ten times. The chain combines TRBV9 with TRBJ2-3; D gene ambiguous. Germline values: CDR1 SGDLS, CDR2 YYNGEE. The V and J ends lost 0 bases and 5 bases respectively, with 7 bases between them. This CDR3 region has 13 residues. The CDR3 sequence is CASSVAPLDTQYF. The DNA of the CDR3 is TGTGCCAGCAGCGTAGCCCCGCTAGATACGCAGTATTTT.

The V and J genes are TRBV28 and TRBJ1-4; TRBD1 is a possible D gene (6 bases). Trimming pared 7 bases from V and 0 bases from J, leaving 15 bases between. This CDR3 region has 16 residues. CDR1 is MDHEN, CDR2 SYDVKM, per germline. The CDR3 loop is CASNPLGHATNEKLFF. DNA of the CDR3: TGTGCCAGCAACCCTTTGGGACACGCAACTAATGAAAAACTGTTTTTT.